These 17 T cell receptor beta chains originate from one sample sequenced in a study of early T cells in non-severe SARS-CoV-2 infection. TCRdb re-analysed the 5' RACE reads in MiXCR, keeping a single row per CDR3 protein. The sample contains 30,000 to 40,000 distinct CDR3 sequences, around 5.1% of which appear only once. Specimen: whole blood, collected at baseline. These TCRs come from an adult who was a healthcare worker with PCR-confirmed SARS-CoV-2 infection or an uninfected control (not recorded which).

In its sample, this clonotype was seen many times. J is TRBJ2-7 and V is TRBV27, with TRBD1 matching 7 bases. The CDR3 has 12 residues. The germline gives CDR1 MNHEY, CDR2 SMNVEV (reference sequence). The V segment lost 5 bases and the J segment 2 bases; nucleotides outside the gene matches: 0. The CDR3 is CASSGTAYEQYF. For the CDR3, the DNA is TGTGCCAGCAGTGGGACAGCCTACGAGCAGTACTTC.

In this sample, this clonotype turned up many times. V is TRBV6-6 and J is TRBJ2-3; maybe TRBD1 (6 bases). The V end lost 1 base, the J end lost 0 bases, and 11 bases lay between the germline ends. The germline gives CDR1 MNHNY, CDR2 SVGAGI (reference sequence). The CDR3 totals 16 residues. In DNA form, the CDR3 reads TGTGCCAGCAGTTACTTGCAGGGGCCTAGCACAGATACGCAGTATTTT. Its translation: CASSYLQGPSTDTQYF.

This clonotype was recorded at least ten times. The V and J genes are TRBV6-6 and TRBJ1-5, with D possibly being TRBD1 (5 bases). Trimming removed 6 bases from V and 2 bases from J, with 11 bases in between. The CDR3 extends over 14 amino acids. In germline, CDR1 is MNHNY, CDR2 SVGAGI (reference sequence). The CDR3 sequence: CASRWGRGNQPQHF. CDR3 in DNA: TGTGCCAGCAGGTGGGGGAGGGGCAATCAGCCCCAGCATTTT.

In its sample, this clonotype was seen many times. The rearrangement links TRBV7-6 to TRBJ2-3, with TRBD1 identical over 7 bases. Germline assignment: CDR1 SGHVS and CDR2 FNYEAQ. V lost 5 bases to trimming and J lost 3 bases; unmatched junction nucleotides: 5. The CDR3 consists of 14 residues. This CDR3 reads CASSPVGQTDTQYF. The CDR3 DNA reads TGTGCCAGCAGCCCAGTGGGACAGACAGATACGCAGTATTTT.

This clonotype came up many times. This chain links TRBV27 with TRBJ2-1; 7 bases fit TRBD2. V shed 7 bases and J 3 bases; nucleotides not matched to a gene: 9. The CDR3 is 15 residues long. CDR1 is MNHEY and CDR2 is SMNVEV in the germline V gene (reference sequence). The CDR3 sequence: CASKGWGGDYNEQFF. The CDR3 DNA reads as TGTGCCAGCAAAGGATGGGGAGGGGACTACAATGAGCAGTTCTTC.

This clonotype occurred many times. V gene TRBV3-1 combines with J gene TRBJ2-1, with 11 bases aligning to TRBD2. The V gene end was trimmed by 4 bases and the J gene end by 5 bases; junction bases not matched to a gene: 4. This CDR3 region has 15 residues. CDR1 and CDR2 from the germline V gene are LGHDT and YNNKEL (reference sequence). CDR3 in amino acids: CASSPGLAGHNEQFF. CDR3 coding DNA: TGTGCCAGCAGCCCCGGACTAGCGGGTCACAATGAGCAGTTCTTC.

The chain is built from TRBV7-2 and TRBJ2-1; D possibly uses TRBD1 or TRBD2 (6 bases each). The V gene's germline CDR1 is SGHTA and CDR2 FQGNSA. Trimming pared 3 bases from V and 9 bases from J, leaving 21 bases between. The CDR3 contains 16 residues. This CDR3 is CASSLLGRGTLGEQFF. Here the CDR3 DNA reads TGTGCCAGCAGCTTGTTGGGCCGGGGGACACTCGGTGAGCAGTTCTTC.

This rearrangement joins TRBV12-3 or TRBV12-4 to TRBJ2-3; 9 bases fit TRBD2. The V gene end was trimmed by 6 bases and the J gene end by 4 bases; junction bases not matched to a gene: 8. The CDR3 is 15 residues long. CDR3 residues: CASRWTSVGPDTQYF. For the CDR3, the DNA is TGTGCCAGCAGGTGGACTAGCGTAGGTCCAGATACGCAGTATTTT.

This clonotype was observed at least ten times. The chain uses TRBV7-6 and TRBJ2-1, with a tentative D call TRBD1 (7 bases). Germline V gene data show CDR1 as SGHVS and CDR2 as FNYEAQ. Trimming shortened V by 2 bases and J by 2 bases, and 13 bases separated the two germline ends. CDR3 length equals 16 residues. CDR3 sequence: CASSLSGGTAYNEQFF. CDR3 coding DNA: TGTGCCAGCAGCTTAAGCGGCGGGACAGCCTACAATGAGCAGTTCTTC.

This clonotype showed up many times. The chain employs TRBV3-1 and TRBJ1-1, with D tentatively TRBD1 (6 bases). Trimming pared 7 bases from V and 2 bases from J, leaving 11 bases between. Germline lookup yields CDR1 LGHDT and CDR2 YNNKEL (reference sequence). The CDR3 is 13 residues long. This CDR3 is CASNYRDNTEAFF. The CDR3 DNA is TGTGCCAGCAACTACAGGGACAACACTGAAGCTTTCTTT.

This clonotype was recorded many times. This chain connects TRBV7-9 to TRBJ2-2; TRBD2 agrees at 10 bases. Germline CDR1 reads SEHNR; CDR2 reads FQNEAQ (reference sequence). The J segment lost 3 bases and the V segment lost 5 bases, leaving 3 bases of the junction unmatched. The CDR3 totals 15 residues. CDR3 amino acids: CASSPTSGYTGELFF. CDR3 DNA sequence: TGTGCCAGCAGCCCGACTAGCGGGTACACCGGGGAGCTGTTTTTT. Looking up the rest from reference TRBV7-9 and TRBJ2-2 gives the full variable domain: DTGVSQNPRHKITKRGQNVTFRCDPISEHNRLYWYRQTLGQGPEFLTYFQNEAQLEKSRLLSDRFSAERPKGSFSTLEIQRTEQGDSAMYLCASSPTSGYTGELFFGEGSRLTVL.

In this sample, this clonotype turned up many times. The genes are TRBV3-1 and TRBJ2-2; 10 positions match TRBD2. V lost 4 bases, J lost 1 base, and 6 bases stayed unmatched. The CDR3 contains 17 residues. Looked up from germline, CDR1 is LGHDT and CDR2 is YNNKEL (reference sequence). Here the CDR3 reads CASSPERTSGNTGELFF. The CDR3, as DNA: TGTGCCAGCAGCCCTGAACGGACTAGCGGGAACACCGGGGAGCTGTTTTTT.

This clonotype has at least ten counts. The V and J genes are TRBV20-1 and TRBJ2-7, with TRBD1 matching 7 bases. Germline CDR1 is DFQATT and CDR2 is SNEGSKA (reference sequence). The J segment lost 6 bases and the V segment lost 5 bases, leaving 22 bases of the junction unmatched. CDR3 length equals 17 residues. The CDR3 DNA sequence: TGCAGTGCTCTTCCCCTTGGAACAGGGGCCGTCGGTAGCGAGCAGTACTTC. Translated, it gives CSALPLGTGAVGSEQYF.

This clonotype was found many times. V is TRBV29-1 and J is TRBJ1-4, with D perhaps matching TRBD1 (6 bases). Germline CDR1 reads SQVTM; CDR2 reads ANQGSEA. V was trimmed by 4 bases and J by 8 bases, leaving 11 bases between them. This CDR3 is built from 12 residues. DNA for the CDR3: TGCAGCGTTGTGGAGACAGGCGAAAAACTGTTTTTT. Translating gives CSVVETGEKLFF.

To note about this clonotype: A read error is possible here, since a much larger clone lies one base away. CDR3 sequence (DNA): TGTGCCAGCAGCTTAGCCCTTTTTGGGGCCCGCAATGAAAAACTGTTTTTT. As protein: CASSLALFGARNEKLFF. The genes are TRBV7-2 and TRBJ1-4; weak D call: TRBD1 (5 bases). CDR1 is SGHTA, CDR2 FQGNSA, per germline. This CDR3 has 17 residues. Trimming removed 0 bases at V and 5 bases at J, with 16 bases between.

This clonotype was observed many times. This chain connects TRBV20-1 to TRBJ2-7, with D tentatively TRBD1 (6 bases). Germline lookup yields CDR1 DFQATT and CDR2 SNEGSKA (reference sequence). This CDR3 has 14 amino acids. The V and J ends lost 6 bases and 0 bases respectively, with 15 bases between them. CDR3 DNA sequence: TGCAGTGCCCTACCCCGACAGGTCTCCTACGAGCAGTACTTC. Translating gives CSALPRQVSYEQYF.

This clonotype was picked up a small number of times. V usage is TRBV6-6 and J usage is TRBJ2-1; D uncertain. CDR3 length equals 11 residues. The germline V and J ends were trimmed by 2 bases and 8 bases, with 4 bases remaining between them. Germline-derived CDR1 and CDR2 are MNHNY and SVGAGI (reference sequence). The CDR3 here is CASSYLDEQFF. The DNA for the CDR3 is TGTGCCAGCAGTTACCTAGATGAGCAGTTCTTC.